This T cell receptor (beta chain) is from a study of CD8+ T cells in alopecia areata (dated by TCRdb to 2016 to 2018). For context, the study as a whole: The treated patients took part in an open-label pilot trial in which moderate-to-severe alopecia areata was treated with oral tofacitinib at 5 to 10 mg twice daily. RNA was extracted with the PAXgene miRNA kit for fixed scalp, the miRNeasy kit for PBMCs, and the RNeasy kit for mouse skin. Biopsies were taken from tofacitinib-treated patients at baseline and again at 4 and 24 weeks into treatment, and several of those patients also had a later scalp biopsy. Scalp clonality was compared among normal scalp (n=4), patchy alopecia areata scalp (n=8), and alopecia totalis/universalis scalp (n=8). Tofacitinib was administered for 6 to 18 months, and 6 months of follow-up off drug were then conducted to assess delayed response and recurrence. The SALT score, which quantifies the percentage of affected scalp surface area, was used to measure disease severity in treated patients. TCRbeta CDR3 regions were amplified by immunoSEQ multiplex PCR using 35 Vbeta forward and 13 Jbeta reverse primers. To study T cell clonal expansion in alopecia areata, the researchers applied high-throughput TCRbeta sequencing to both the C3H/HeJ mouse model and human patients. Human TCRbeta sequencing covered scalp tissue and sorted CD4+ and CD8+ peripheral blood T cells from patchy and totalis/universalis alopecia areata patients and healthy controls.

Library generation was performed with the immunoSEQ multiplex PCR assay. For TCR sequencing, RNA was extracted from every sample and reverse transcribed into cDNA to serve as template. SuperScript III was used for first-strand cDNA synthesis, primed with a 2:1 mix of oligo-dT and random hexamers. Amplification bias was assessed with a synthetic immune receptor repertoire, and residual bias was removed computationally. Per the original workflow: Raw reads were preprocessed for error removal, and CDR3 was defined according to IMGT conventions as running from the conserved cysteine to phenylalanine. Clonality was calculated as 1 minus Shannon entropy normalized by log2 of the number of productive unique TCRs. Whether scalp clones were CD4 or CD8 was inferred by matching scalp TCRbeta sequences against CD4 and CD8 repertoires sorted from blood. TCRdb mirrors the immuneACCESS table, restricted to in-frame sequences. Some clones are absent from its copies; in checked studies, under half trace to an unresolved V gene, and the reason for the others is unknown. V and J calls plus clone size are reproduced from that table; the DNA served to infer D and trimming. In this sample the table shows about 250,000 clones, around 64% of which occur a single time. Together, the top ten hold about 0.9% of the sample.

The germline V gene yields LGHNA for CDR1 and YSLEER for CDR2. Counted from cysteine to phenylalanine, this CDR3 has 17 amino acids. Just the 51-base CDR3 DNA is kept, in frame starting at base 1. V lost 0 bases and J lost 0 bases, and the count of bases not matched to a germline gene is 6. On the study overall, not on this receptor specifically: Lesional scalp, especially in alopecia totalis/universalis, showed higher clonality and more expanded CD8+ clones than normal scalp, suggesting antigenic drive. Shared TCR sequences between patients were less evident than in mice, which may be partly attributable to HLA diversity in the patient population. With tofacitinib, both scalp clonality and the number of expanded CD8+ clones among the top 100 scalp clones went down significantly. Scalp TCR repertoire analysis is complicated because resident alphabeta T cells in normal human skin are also sequenced, whereas mouse skin is dominated by gammadelta T cells. During tofacitinib treatment, many expanded lesional clones remained in scalp and blood, and this persistence may partly explain relapse after treatment is stopped. The treated cohort was small, with a single nonresponder, so links between baseline CD8+ expansion and response need larger studies.

The treatment or condition label on this specimen signifies: oral pan-JAK inhibitor, 5-10 mg twice daily. Lesional scalp punch biopsies and peripheral blood were collected from alopecia areata patients. After PBMCs were isolated by density centrifugation and stained for CD3, CD4 and CD8, a FACSAria was used to sort CD4+ and CD8+ T cells. This clone was recorded a few times. The antigen this receptor binds is unknown. Base qualities are not provided; no much larger clone lies one nucleotide away. The material was CD4+ T cells sorted from blood, obtained around week 54, from a patient treated with tofacitinib. Rearrangement joined TRBV4-3 to TRBJ2-3, with 7 bases aligning to TRBD2. This clonotype was sampled from a human donor with alopecia areata. The encoded CDR3 is CASSQDREDRSTDTQYF. The DNA sequence is as follows: TGCGCCAGCAGCCAAGATCGGGAGGATAGAAGCACAGATACGCAGTATTTT.